The TCR beta chain described here comes from a study of T cell changes during pregnancy in multiple sclerosis. The junction had 4 bases not matched to a gene; V was cut back by 6 bases and J by 1 base. The length of the CDR3 is 14 residues. The germline V gene encodes CDR1 LNHDA and CDR2 SQIVND (reference sequence). Sequencing used immunoSEQ multiplex PCR; TCRdb keeps in-frame clones, though not all of them. The sample records about 69,000 clones, 85% to 95% being singletons. This material consisted of peripheral blood, taken in the third trimester of pregnancy. The chain joins TRBV19 to TRBJ1-1, with TRBD1 matching over 8 bases. The sequence derives from a female donor in good health, enrolled as a control in a pregnancy study. CDR3 DNA sequence: TGTGCCAGTAGGACACAGGGGGGGAACACTGAAGCTTTCTTT. Residues: CASRTQGGNTEAFF.